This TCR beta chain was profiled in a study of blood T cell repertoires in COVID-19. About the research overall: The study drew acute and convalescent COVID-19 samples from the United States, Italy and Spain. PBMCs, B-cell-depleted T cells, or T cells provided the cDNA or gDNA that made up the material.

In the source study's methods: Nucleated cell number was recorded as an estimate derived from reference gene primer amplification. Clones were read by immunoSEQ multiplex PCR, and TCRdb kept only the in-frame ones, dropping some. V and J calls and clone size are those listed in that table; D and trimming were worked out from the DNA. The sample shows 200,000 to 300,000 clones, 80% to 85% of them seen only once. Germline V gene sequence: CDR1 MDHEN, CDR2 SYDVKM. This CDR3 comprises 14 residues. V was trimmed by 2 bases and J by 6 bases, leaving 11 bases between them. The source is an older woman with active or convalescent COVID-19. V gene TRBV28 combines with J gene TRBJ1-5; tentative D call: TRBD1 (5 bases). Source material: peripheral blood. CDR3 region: CASSLESRGQPQHF. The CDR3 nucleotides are TGTGCCAGCAGTTTAGAAAGTAGGGGTCAGCCCCAGCATTTT.